Each of the 16 T cell receptor beta chains below was sequenced from the same sample in a study of human T cells and chemical hapten exposure (dated by TCRdb to the early 2020s). The time point label, read with the paper, signifies: pre-sensitization, week 0. The meaning of the sample's treatment or condition label: therapeutic diphenylcyclopropenone sensitization with weekly scalp DPC. Library preparation used RACE. The instrument was a NextSeq 500. Using fastp at Q25 and MiXCR, TCRdb reprocessed the public reads and kept productive beta chains. Rows merge per CDR3 protein into single entries with the most common DNA and genes. Across this sample there are about 180,000 distinct CDR3 sequences, with around 30% seen only once. Roughly 3% of the sample belongs to the ten largest clones. The sample consisted of whole blood, taken in connection with sensitization to the hapten diphenylcyclopropenone (DPC). The receptor source for this set is a woman in her 30s with alopecia areata. Some clones in this sample may be carry-over from other donors' samples.

This CDR3 reads CASSLMGTGNYEQYF. The CDR3 DNA is TGTGCCAGCAGTTTAATGGGGACCGGGAACTACGAGCAGTACTTC. This chain uses TRBV12-3 or TRBV12-4 with TRBJ2-7; D is possibly TRBD1 or TRBD2 (5 bases each). The V end lost 2 bases, the J end lost 3 bases, and 14 bases lay between the germline ends. This CDR3 is built from 15 residues.

The rearrangement joins TRBV5-1 to TRBJ2-6; unclear D gene. This CDR3 contains 15 residues. Trimming left V 0 bases short and J 6 bases short, with 10 bases between. Per germline, CDR1 SGHRS and CDR2 YFSETQ. CDR3 in DNA: TGCGCCAGCAGCTTGGAGGACCGCCCGGCCAACGTCCTGACTTTC. Amino acid sequence: CASSLEDRPANVLTF.

This clonotype was seen a few times. J is TRBJ1-5 and V is TRBV19, with 8 bases lining up with TRBD1. Trimming cost V 6 bases and J 1 base; bases outside gene matches: 5. CDR3 size: 15 residues. CDR1 and CDR2 (germline): LNHDA, SQIVND (reference sequence). The CDR3 protein is CASRIGQGSNQPQHF. In DNA, the CDR3 is TGTGCCAGTAGGATCGGACAGGGCAGCAATCAGCCCCAGCATTTT.

This sequence joins TRBV28 and TRBJ2-2; either TRBD1 or TRBD2 may fit D (5 bases each). CDR1 MDHEN and CDR2 SYDVKM come from the germline V gene. The V gene lost 3 bases and the J gene lost 1 base, with 6 bases spanning the gap. The CDR3 is 14 amino acids. CDR3 nucleotide sequence: TGTGCCAGCAGTTTTGGGGGGAACACCGGGGAGCTGTTTTTT. This encodes CASSFGGNTGELFF.

This clonotype was observed a handful of times. This chain connects TRBV7-2 to TRBJ1-5, with 7 positions matching TRBD1. Per the germline V gene, CDR1 is SGHTA and CDR2 is FQGNSA. The trim removed 4 bases at V and 2 bases at J, leaving 5 bases unmatched. The CDR3 length is 15 residues. Here the CDR3 reads CASSWAGGGNQPQHF. Written as DNA, the CDR3 is TGTGCCAGCAGCTGGGCAGGGGGGGGCAATCAGCCCCAGCATTTT. The entire variable domain, with the rest obtained from reference TRBV7-2 and TRBJ1-5, is as follows: GAGVSQSPSNKVTEKGKDVELRCDPISGHTALYWYRQSLGQGLEFLIYFQGNSAPDKSGLPSDRFSAERTGGSVSTLTIQRTQQEDSAVYLCASSWAGGGNQPQHFGDGTRLSIL.

The J gene is TRBJ1-2, the V gene TRBV20-1; 7 nucleotides match TRBD1. Germline assignment: CDR1 DFQATT and CDR2 SNEGSKA (reference sequence). The J segment lost 5 bases and the V segment lost 3 bases, leaving 9 bases of the junction unmatched. This CDR3 region has 14 residues. For the CDR3, the DNA is TGCAGTGCTAGGATCCCGGACAGGAATTATGGCTACACCTTC. As protein: CSARIPDRNYGYTF.

The gene calls are TRBV4-1 and TRBJ2-1, with D tentatively TRBD2 (5 bases). Trimming pared 0 bases from V and 3 bases from J, leaving 12 bases between. The length of the CDR3 is 16 residues. The germline CDR1 and CDR2 sequences are MGHRA and YSYEKL. CDR3 bases: TGCGCCAGCAGCCAAGATTGGGAGCGCATCTACAATGAGCAGTTCTTC. Its protein is CASSQDWERIYNEQFF.

The rearrangement joins TRBV2 to TRBJ1-2, with 7 bases aligning to TRBD1. Germline CDR1 reads SNHLY; CDR2 reads FYNNEI. Trimming removed 5 bases from V and 8 bases from J; junction bases left unmatched: 11. The CDR3 loop spans 14 amino acids. In DNA, the CDR3 is TGTGCCAGCAGTCCGACAGGGAAAACGCGAGGCTACACCTTC. Residues: CASSPTGKTRGYTF.

The V and J genes are TRBV9 and TRBJ2-7; 8 nucleotides match TRBD2. The CDR3 consists of 15 residues. Germline CDR1 SGDLS, CDR2 YYNGEE. With 2 bases clipped from V and 7 bases from J, the junction kept 11 bases outside the gene matches. The CDR3 DNA sequence: TGTGCCAGCAGCGTTAGCGGGACCGACTGGCTGGAGCAGTACTTC. The encoded protein is CASSVSGTDWLEQYF. Variable domain in full (rest from reference TRBV9 and TRBJ2-7): DSGVTQTPKHLITATGQRVTLRCSPRSGDLSVYWYQQSLDQGLQFLIQYYNGEERAKGNILERFSAQQFPDLHSELNLSSLELGDSALYFCASSVSGTDWLEQYFGPGTRLTVT.

The chain couples TRBV24-1 to TRBJ2-7, with TRBD2 identical over 7 bases. Per the germline V gene, CDR1 is KGHDR and CDR2 is SFDVKD. This CDR3 is built from 19 residues. J gave up 5 bases and V 2 bases, and 20 bases lay outside the gene matches. The CDR3 region has the DNA TGTGCCACCAGTGATTCCCCGGGGATAAAGCGGGGTGCCACCGACGAGCAGTACTTC. It specifies CATSDSPGIKRGATDEQYF.

This chain links TRBV9 with TRBJ1-2; 8 nucleotides agree with TRBD1. The CDR3 has 17 residues. The germline V gene encodes CDR1 SGDLS and CDR2 YYNGEE. The ends lost 7 bases at V and 4 bases at J; junction bases unmatched: 18. The CDR3 loop reads CASPLETGDLWRYGYTF. For the CDR3, the DNA is TGTGCCAGCCCCCTGGAGACAGGGGACCTATGGCGCTATGGCTACACCTTC.

The V call is TRBV29-1, the J call TRBJ1-5; 7 nucleotides match TRBD1. The V and J ends lost 3 bases and 3 bases, in that order; junction bases with no gene match: 2. Germline assignment: CDR1 SQVTM and CDR2 ANQGSEA. The CDR3 runs 13 residues. CDR3: CSVETGNNQPQHF. The CDR3 DNA follows: TGCAGCGTTGAGACAGGGAACAATCAGCCCCAGCATTTT.

This clonotype showed up many times. The J gene is TRBJ2-7, the V gene TRBV10-2, with 7 bases aligning to TRBD1. CDR1 is WSHSY, CDR2 SAAADI, per germline. V lost 4 bases to trimming and J lost 3 bases; unmatched junction nucleotides: 12. This CDR3 region has 16 residues. CDR3 in amino acids: CASSVTYGTEDYEQYF. The CDR3 nucleotides read TGCGCCAGCAGTGTTACTTATGGGACAGAAGACTACGAGCAGTACTTC.

This clonotype was seen ten or more times. This chain uses TRBV28 with TRBJ2-3, with 12 bases aligning to TRBD2. Germline trimming cut 1 base from V and 5 bases from J; bases unmatched to any gene: 4. CDR1 and CDR2 (germline): MDHEN, SYDVKM. The length of the CDR3 is 16 residues. CDR3 amino acids: CASSLFSGLAGDTQYF. CDR3 in DNA: TGTGCCAGCAGTTTATTTTCGGGACTAGCGGGAGATACGCAGTATTTT.

The V call is TRBV12-3 or TRBV12-4, the J call TRBJ1-4; D not certain. Trimming left V 5 bases short and J 5 bases short, with 12 bases between. CDR3 length equals 14 residues. CDR3 sequence: CASSPDPWNEKLFF. DNA of the CDR3: TGTGCCAGCAGTCCAGACCCCTGGAATGAAAAACTGTTTTTT.

The chain is built from TRBV15 and TRBJ1-2; TRBD1 agrees at 8 bases. The CDR3 is 14 amino acids. The V segment lost 5 bases and the J segment 4 bases; nucleotides outside the gene matches: 6. The germline V gene encodes CDR1 LNHNV and CDR2 YYDKDF (reference sequence). This chain's CDR3 is CATSGQGSPYGYTF. CDR3 nucleotides: TGTGCCACCAGCGGACAGGGCTCTCCCTATGGCTACACCTTC.